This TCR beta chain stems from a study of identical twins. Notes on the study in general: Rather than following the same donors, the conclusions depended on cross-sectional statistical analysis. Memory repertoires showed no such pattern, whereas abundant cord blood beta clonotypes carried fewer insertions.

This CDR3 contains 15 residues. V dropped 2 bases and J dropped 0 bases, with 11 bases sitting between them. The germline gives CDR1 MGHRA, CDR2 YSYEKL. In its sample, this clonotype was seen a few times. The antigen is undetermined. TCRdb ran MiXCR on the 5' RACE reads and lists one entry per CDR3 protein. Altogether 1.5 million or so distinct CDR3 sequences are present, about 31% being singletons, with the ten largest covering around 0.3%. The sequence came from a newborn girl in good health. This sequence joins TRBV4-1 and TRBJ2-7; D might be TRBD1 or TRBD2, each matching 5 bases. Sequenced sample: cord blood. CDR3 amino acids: CASSQTDSGSYEQYF. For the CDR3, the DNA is TGCGCCAGCAGCCAAACCGACAGCGGCTCCTACGAGCAGTACTTC.